This T cell receptor (beta chain) was sequenced in a study of long-term antiretroviral therapy in people with HIV. A minimum of one pre-ART and two post-ART PBMC samples existed for each donor. None of the participants with HIV were treated outside the United States. Every specimen provided about 0.95-11 million cryopreserved PBMC before DNA extraction took place. The V gene end was trimmed by 3 bases and the J gene end by 0 bases; junction bases not matched to a gene: 8. Germline V gives CDR1 SGHRS, CDR2 YFSETQ. This CDR3 is 18 amino acids long. Researchers report immunoSEQ v3.0 was run at survey level. Sequencing was intended to reach roughly 40,000-50,000 T-cell genomes per sample. The table came from immunoSEQ multiplex PCR; TCRdb's copy has only in-frame clones and leaves some out. The sample yields 30,000 or so clones, roughly 84% seen once.

The chain has TRBV5-1 and TRBJ2-1; TRBD2 matches at 11 bases. This specimen consisted of unsorted PBMCs, obtained 0.4 years after starting antiretroviral therapy. The origin of this receptor is a man in his late teens or twenties with HIV. The CDR3 protein is CASSSLAGGRSSYNEQFF. In DNA, the CDR3 is TGCGCCAGCAGCTCGCTAGCGGGGGGCCGGAGCTCCTACAATGAGCAGTTCTTC. The full variable domain, in which reference TRBV5-1 and TRBJ2-1 provide the parts outside the CDR3, is KAGVTQTPRYLIKTRGQQVTLSCSPISGHRSVSWYQQTPGQGLQFLFEYFSETQRNKGNFPGRFSGRQFSNSRSEMNVSTLELGDSALYLCASSSLAGGRSSYNEQFFGPGTRLTVL.